What follows are 12 T cell receptor beta chains derived from one specimen sequenced in a study of human T cells and chemical hapten exposure. Noted time point: patch test 3, about 24 weeks after DPC sensitization. Treatment specified: therapeutic diphenylcyclopropenone sensitization with weekly scalp DPC. Via MiXCR, TCRdb re-called the RACE reads, giving one row per CDR3 protein. The sample records some 79,000 distinct CDR3 sequences, under 14% being singletons. This sample comprised whole blood, obtained in connection with sensitization to the hapten diphenylcyclopropenone (DPC). All receptors derive from a woman in her forties or fifties with alopecia areata. Some clones in this sample may be carry-over from other donors' samples.

This clonotype was seen repeatedly, ten times or more. The chain couples TRBV7-9 to TRBJ2-5; TRBD1 agrees at 9 bases. The CDR3 has 13 amino acids. Germline-derived CDR1 and CDR2 are SEHNR and FQNEAQ (reference sequence). V trimming: 7 bases; J trimming: 4 bases; junction bases outside the gene matches: 4. In nucleotides, the CDR3 is TGTGCCAGCAACACAGGGGGCTTAGAGACCCAGTACTTC. Amino acids: CASNTGGLETQYF.

The sample holds many counts of this clonotype. V and J are TRBV20-1 and TRBJ2-6, with D maybe TRBD2 (5 bases). Germline V gene sequence: CDR1 DFQATT, CDR2 SNEGSKA (reference sequence). V was pared by 2 bases and J by 0 bases, with 11 bases between. The CDR3 is 16 residues long. For the CDR3, the DNA is TGCAGTGCTAGAACGCCGGGGAGCTCTGGGGCCAACGTCCTGACTTTC. Residues: CSARTPGSSGANVLTF.

Points on this clonotype: A read error is possible here, since a much larger clone lies one base away. The chain combines TRBV5-1 with TRBJ2-3; 7 bases are shared with TRBD2. Germline CDR1 and CDR2: SGHRS and YFSETQ. There are 15 residues in the CDR3. CDR3 protein: CACSFAGADSDTQYF. The CDR3 DNA reads as TGCGCCTGCAGCTTTGCGGGAGCCGATTCGGATACGCAGTATTTT.

This clonotype was detected many times. The V and J genes are TRBV9 and TRBJ2-7, with D possibly TRBD2 on 6 matching bases. Looked up from germline, CDR1 is SGDLS and CDR2 is YYNGEE. The germline V and J ends were trimmed by 0 bases and 0 bases, with 10 bases remaining between them. This CDR3 comprises 15 residues. CDR3 region: CASSVDSGRSYEQYF. CDR3 DNA sequence: TGTGCCAGCAGCGTAGATAGCGGTCGCTCCTACGAGCAGTACTTC.

The rearrangement joins TRBV4-1 to TRBJ2-4; TRBD1 might be the D (5 bases). Looked up from germline, CDR1 is MGHRA and CDR2 is YSYEKL. V was cut by 1 base and J by 5 bases, with 12 bases left in between. This CDR3 spans 15 amino acids. CDR3 sequence: CASSQGGGFQNIQYF. CDR3 coding DNA: TGCGCCAGCAGCCAAGGGGGCGGCTTTCAAAACATTCAGTACTTC.

This clonotype was counted only a few times. The genes are TRBV6-5 and TRBJ2-4; 7 nucleotides line up with TRBD1. Germline V gene sequence: CDR1 MNHEY, CDR2 SVGAGI. V lost 5 bases, J lost 7 bases, and 5 bases stayed unmatched. The CDR3 covers 13 residues. As DNA, the CDR3 is TGTGCCAGCAGTCACGGACAGGCGAACATTCAGTACTTC. It codes for CASSHGQANIQYF.

This chain links TRBV7-2 with TRBJ2-1, with unresolved D. Germline-derived CDR1 and CDR2 are SGHTA and FQGNSA. This CDR3 is built from 16 residues. V was cut by 0 bases and J by 5 bases, with 14 bases left in between. CDR3 sequence reads: CASSLAPGRGDNEQFF. As DNA, the CDR3 is TGTGCCAGCAGCTTAGCCCCCGGACGTGGCGACAATGAGCAGTTCTTC.

This clonotype has ten or more counts. The V gene is TRBV5-1, the J gene TRBJ1-2; 7 bases are shared with TRBD1. The trim removed 0 bases at V and 2 bases at J, leaving 1 base unmatched. The CDR3 extends over 14 amino acids. CDR1 is SGHRS, CDR2 YFSETQ, per germline. CDR3 residues: CASSLAGQNYGYTF. CDR3 DNA: TGCGCCAGCAGCTTGGCGGGACAGAACTATGGCTACACCTTC.

This clonotype was seen a handful of times. This chain links TRBV20-1 with TRBJ2-3; 9 bases match TRBD2. The CDR3 spans 14 residues. The germline CDR1 and CDR2 sequences are DFQATT and SNEGSKA (reference sequence). Losses at the gene ends were 2 bases for V and 6 bases for J; bases not matched to a gene: 6. CDR3 in DNA: TGCAGTGCTAGACAAGCGGGAGGAAGTGATACGCAGTATTTT. Translating gives CSARQAGGSDTQYF.

This clonotype was seen ten or more times. V is TRBV11-2 and J is TRBJ2-3, with 15 bases that match TRBD2. Trimming took 1 base from V and 4 from J; bases not matched to a gene: 3. The CDR3 is 17 residues long. Per germline, CDR1 SGHAT and CDR2 FQNNGV. The CDR3 DNA is TGTGCCAGCAGCTTAGCGGGGACTAGCGGGAGGTCAGATACGCAGTATTTT. It encodes CASSLAGTSGRSDTQYF.

The sample holds many counts of this clonotype. The chain has TRBV5-1 and TRBJ2-1; 16 bases are shared with TRBD2. This CDR3 spans 17 amino acids. Germline loops: CDR1 SGHRS, CDR2 YFSETQ. Germline trimming cut 4 bases from V and 6 bases from J; bases unmatched to any gene: 7. CDR3 in amino acids: CASSKGLAGGPPNEQFF. In DNA, the CDR3 is TGCGCCAGCAGCAAGGGACTAGCGGGAGGGCCGCCCAATGAGCAGTTCTTC.

Ten or more counts support this clonotype. The CDR3 sequence is CASSGLAGGEQFF. In nucleotides, the CDR3 is TGTGCCAGCAGCGGACTAGCGGGGGGCGAGCAGTTCTTC. The rearrangement uses TRBV7-2 and TRBJ2-1; 14 bases fit TRBD2. The V gene end was trimmed by 5 bases and the J gene end by 10 bases; junction bases not matched to a gene: 1. Germline V gene sequence: CDR1 SGHTA, CDR2 FQGNSA. CDR3 length: 13 amino acids. Drawing the rest from reference TRBV7-2 and TRBJ2-1, the complete variable domain is GAGVSQSPSNKVTEKGKDVELRCDPISGHTALYWYRQSLGQGLEFLIYFQGNSAPDKSGLPSDRFSAERTGGSVSTLTIQRTQQEDSAVYLCASSGLAGGEQFFGPGTRLTVL.